These T cell receptor beta chains were read from a single sample in a study of cytomegalovirus exposure and HLA in healthy donors. Profiled with immunoSEQ multiplex PCR; TCRdb holds only in-frame clones, not every one. This table has 150,000 to 200,000 clones, 78% appearing once. Sequences were obtained from PBMCs. The receptors shown here come from a woman aged 45-65 years in good health and CMV-seropositive. CDR3s include the opening cysteine and the closing phenylalanine or tryptophan. Clone size, where shown, is once, few, many, or a class for clones that have expanded.

clone size,J gene,V gene,CDR3 protein
-,TRBJ2-1,TRBV30,CAWSTSGGTFNEQFF
-,TRBJ2-3,TRBV4-2,CASSGTGGAQRPTDTQYF
few,TRBJ2-2,TRBV30,CAWSVVGGRKKIGELFF
-,TRBJ2-3,TRBV4-1,CASSLSGSPRKDTQYF
-,TRBJ2-3,TRBV7-8,CASSFYHTTSTDTQYF
once,TRBJ2-2,TRBV2,CASRATSGGNTGELFF
-,TRBJ1-5,TRBV7-9,CSSSADRGVGNQPQHF
-,TRBJ2-3,TRBV5-1,CASSFYSGSTDTQYF
-,TRBJ1-1,TRBV29-1,CSVETGGTEAFF
once,TRBJ2-2,TRBV2,CASSPILAGGLTGELFF
-,TRBJ1-3,TRBV6-6,CASSPQGNTIYF
-,TRBJ1-2,TRBV6-1,CASSTLTGAYGYTF
-,TRBJ2-3,TRBV11-3,CASSLGLAGGFTDTQYF
-,TRBJ2-7,TRBV7-9,CASSPAGKPYEQYF
-,TRBJ1-5,TRBV4-1,CASSQYRQVDQPQHF
-,TRBJ1-2,TRBV6-5,CASSGQSFNYGYTF
once,TRBJ2-6,TRBV2,CASRQGSSGANVLTF
-,TRBJ2-7,TRBV7-6,CASSLPRGEQYF
-,TRBJ1-1,TRBV5-1,CASSRDSATEAFF
-,TRBJ1-1,TRBV19,CASRTRYGRRGNTEAFF
-,TRBJ1-1,TRBV27,CASSFHVEGEAFF
-,TRBJ2-3,TRBV9,CASSSWDFTDTQYF
-,TRBJ2-5,TRBV19,CASSIAAAGKETQYF
-,TRBJ2-7,TRBV15,CATSGLGYEQYF
-,TRBJ2-4,TRBV19,CASSMTLNIQYF
-,TRBJ2-3,TRBV9,CASSATSGGGSDTQYF
-,TRBJ2-2,TRBV19,CASSPGQGRTGELFF
-,TRBJ1-1,TRBV5-6,CASSWGRRNTEAFF
-,TRBJ1-1,TRBV4-2,CASSHADRTVDTEAFF
-,TRBJ2-5,TRBV11-3,CASSLAAGGWETQYF
-,TRBJ1-2,TRBV20-1,CSARLSAGYTF
-,TRBJ1-2,TRBV18,CASSPQDRGKDGYTF
once,TRBJ1-3,TRBV5-4,CASSHRGTGVNGNTIYF
-,TRBJ1-1,TRBV6-1,CASGEYNTEAFF
-,TRBJ2-7,TRBV6-1,CASSEARDRAYEQYF
-,TRBJ2-1,TRBV6-5,CASRGQDRLYNEQFF
few,TRBJ2-1,TRBV4-2,CASTGPAGDEQFF
-,TRBJ1-5,TRBV12-2,CASRTVKDRGGFYGNQPQHF
-,TRBJ1-6,TRBV14,CASSQVEVRGNSPLHF
-,TRBJ1-5,TRBV2,CASRGDTNQPQHF
-,TRBJ2-1,TRBV7-8,CASSLLERLRGGNEQFF
-,TRBJ2-7,TRBV6-5,CASSYRDSSYEQYF
-,TRBJ1-1,TRBV18,CASSPPGLGSNTEAFF
-,TRBJ1-5,TRBV6-5,CASSSGQGTQPQHF
-,TRBJ1-2,TRBV7-8,CASSLVGGQEHYGYTF
-,TRBJ1-1,TRBV11-1,CASTTGSTEAFF
-,TRBJ1-3,TRBV30,CACDPSSSGNTIYF
-,TRBJ2-2,TRBV7-7,CASRPGGPTGELFF
-,TRBJ1-1,TRBV18,CASSPIQGGDTEAFF
-,TRBJ1-5,TRBV2,CASTPAGNQPQHF